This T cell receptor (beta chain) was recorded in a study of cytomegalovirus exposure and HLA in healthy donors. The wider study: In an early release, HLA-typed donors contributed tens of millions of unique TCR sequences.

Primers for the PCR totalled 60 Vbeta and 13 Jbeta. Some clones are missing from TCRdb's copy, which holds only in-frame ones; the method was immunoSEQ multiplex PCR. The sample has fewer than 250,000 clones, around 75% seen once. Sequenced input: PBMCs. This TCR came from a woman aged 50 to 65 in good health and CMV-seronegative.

The CDR3 DNA reads TGTGCCATCAGTGAGTCGCGGGTGTGGCGGGAGTCCTCAGGCGAGCAGTACTTC. Translated: CAISESRVWRESSGEQYF. The rearrangement joins TRBV10-3 to TRBJ2-7; TRBD2 agrees at 7 bases. With V trimmed by 0 bases and J by 6 bases, 17 bases remained unmatched. Germline V gives CDR1 ENHRY, CDR2 SYGVKD. The CDR3 length is 18 residues.